The clone carrying this T cell receptor (beta chain) was picked up many times. The V end was cut by 2 bases, the J end by 9 bases, with 11 bases between. The CDR3 sequence is 14 residues long. Germline V gene lookup returns CDR1 MNHEY and CDR2 SVGAGI. Time point in this sample: blood at routine non-recurrence follow-up after resection. Whole RNA obtained from tumor, nontumor lung or frozen PBMC underwent sequencing without sorting. These data are taken from a study of spatial heterogeneity in lung cancer. On the study more broadly: PBMC samples from follow-up, when available, were sequenced at a median of roughly two years post-resection.

One entry per CDR3 protein, called by TCRdb with MiXCR from the 5' RACE reads. The repertoire consists of about 70,000 distinct CDR3 sequences, with 8% to 10% occurring once and the leading ten covering about 2%. This TCR was sampled from a female donor with early-stage non-small cell lung cancer. The chain combines TRBV6-5 with TRBJ1-6; D remains unclear. The sequences come from PBMCs, collected at follow-up. CDR3 DNA sequence: TGTGCCAGCAGTTACGGGCAGGAAAGTTCACCCCTCCACTTT. Encoded protein: CASSYGQESSPLHF.